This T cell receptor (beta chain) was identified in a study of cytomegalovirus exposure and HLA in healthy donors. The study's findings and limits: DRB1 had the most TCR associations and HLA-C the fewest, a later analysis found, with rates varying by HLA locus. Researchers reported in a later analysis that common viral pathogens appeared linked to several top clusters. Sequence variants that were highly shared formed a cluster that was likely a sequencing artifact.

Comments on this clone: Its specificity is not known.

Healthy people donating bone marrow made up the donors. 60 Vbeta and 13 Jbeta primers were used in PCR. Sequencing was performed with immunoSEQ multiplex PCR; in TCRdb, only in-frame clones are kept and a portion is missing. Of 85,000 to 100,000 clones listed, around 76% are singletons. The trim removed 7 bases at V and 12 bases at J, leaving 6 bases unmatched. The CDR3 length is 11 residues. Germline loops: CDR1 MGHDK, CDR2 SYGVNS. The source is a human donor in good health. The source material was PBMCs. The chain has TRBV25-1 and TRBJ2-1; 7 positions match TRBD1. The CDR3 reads CASTRTGTQFF. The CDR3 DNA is TGTGCCAGCACACGGACAGGAACGCAGTTCTTC. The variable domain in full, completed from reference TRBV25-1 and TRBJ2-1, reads EADIYQTPRYLVIGTGKKITLECSQTMGHDKMYWYQQDPGMELHLIHYSYGVNSTEKGDLSSESTVSRIRTEHFPLTLESARPSHTSQYLCASTRTGTQFFGPGTRLTVL.